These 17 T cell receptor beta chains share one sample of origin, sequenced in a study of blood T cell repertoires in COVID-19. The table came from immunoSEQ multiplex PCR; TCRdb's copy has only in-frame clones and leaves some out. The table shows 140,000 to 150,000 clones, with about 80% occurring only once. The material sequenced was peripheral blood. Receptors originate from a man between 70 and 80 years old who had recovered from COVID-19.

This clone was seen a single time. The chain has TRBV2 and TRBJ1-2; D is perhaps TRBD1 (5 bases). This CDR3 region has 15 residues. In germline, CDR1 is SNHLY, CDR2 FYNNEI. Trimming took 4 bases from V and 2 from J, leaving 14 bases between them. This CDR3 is CASSAQRGYNYGYTF. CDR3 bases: TGTGCCAGCAGTGCACAAAGGGGCTACAACTATGGCTACACCTTC.

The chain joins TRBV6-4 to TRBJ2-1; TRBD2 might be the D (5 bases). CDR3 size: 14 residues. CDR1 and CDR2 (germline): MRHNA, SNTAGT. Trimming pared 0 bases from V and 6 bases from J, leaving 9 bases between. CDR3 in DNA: TGTGCCAGCAGTGACTCGAGTCGGGGCAATGAGCAGTTCTTC. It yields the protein CASSDSSRGNEQFF.

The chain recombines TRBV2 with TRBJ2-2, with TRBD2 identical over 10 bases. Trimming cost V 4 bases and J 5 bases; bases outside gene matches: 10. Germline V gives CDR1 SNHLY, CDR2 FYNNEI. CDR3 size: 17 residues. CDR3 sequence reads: CASSVLAGRLVTGELFF. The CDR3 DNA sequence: TGTGCCAGCAGTGTACTAGCGGGACGCCTGGTAACCGGGGAGCTGTTTTTT.

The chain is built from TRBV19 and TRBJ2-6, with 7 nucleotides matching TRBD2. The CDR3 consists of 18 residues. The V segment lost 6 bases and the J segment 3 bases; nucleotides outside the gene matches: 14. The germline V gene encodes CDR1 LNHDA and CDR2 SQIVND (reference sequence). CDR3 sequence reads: CASSSGGRELGGANVLTF. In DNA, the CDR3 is TGTGCCAGTAGCTCGGGAGGCAGGGAGCTCGGTGGGGCCAACGTCCTGACTTTC. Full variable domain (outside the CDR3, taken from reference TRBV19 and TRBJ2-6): DGGITQSPKYLFRKEGQNVTLSCEQNLNHDAMYWYRQDPGQGLRLIYYSQIVNDFQKGDIAEGYSVSREKKESFPLTVTSAQKNPTAFYLCASSSGGRELGGANVLTFGAGSRLTVL.

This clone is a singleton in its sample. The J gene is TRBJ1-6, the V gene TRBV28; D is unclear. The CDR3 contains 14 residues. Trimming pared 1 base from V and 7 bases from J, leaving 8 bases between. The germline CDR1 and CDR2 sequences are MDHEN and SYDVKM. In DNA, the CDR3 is TGTGCCAGCAGTTTATCAACGAGGAATTCACCCCTCCACTTT. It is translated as CASSLSTRNSPLHF.

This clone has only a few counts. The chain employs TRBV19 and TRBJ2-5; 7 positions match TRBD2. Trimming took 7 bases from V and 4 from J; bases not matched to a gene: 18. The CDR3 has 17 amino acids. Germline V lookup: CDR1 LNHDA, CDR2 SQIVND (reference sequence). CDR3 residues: CASTRGGGRAVRETQYF. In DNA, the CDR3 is TGTGCCAGTACCCGGGGAGGAGGGAGGGCCGTTCGAGAGACCCAGTACTTC.

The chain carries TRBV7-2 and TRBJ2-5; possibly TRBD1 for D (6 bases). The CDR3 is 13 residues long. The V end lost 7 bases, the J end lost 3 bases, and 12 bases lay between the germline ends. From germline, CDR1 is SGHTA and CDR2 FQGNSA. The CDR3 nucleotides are TGTGCCAGCAACACAGGGCCAGAAGAGACCCAGTACTTC. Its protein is CASNTGPEETQYF.

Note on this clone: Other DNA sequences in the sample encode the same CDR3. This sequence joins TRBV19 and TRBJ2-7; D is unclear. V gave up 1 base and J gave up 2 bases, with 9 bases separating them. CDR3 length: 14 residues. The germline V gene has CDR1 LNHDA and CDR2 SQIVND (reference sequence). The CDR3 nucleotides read TGTGCCAGTAGTATAGGCGGATCTACCTACGAGCAGTACTTC. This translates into CASSIGGSTYEQYF.

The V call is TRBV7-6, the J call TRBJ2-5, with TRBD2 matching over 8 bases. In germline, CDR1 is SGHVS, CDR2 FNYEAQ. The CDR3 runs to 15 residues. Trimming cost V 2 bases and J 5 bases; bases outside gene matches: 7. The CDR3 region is CASSLLAGWVETQYF. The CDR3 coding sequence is TGTGCCAGCAGCTTATTAGCGGGATGGGTGGAGACCCAGTACTTC.

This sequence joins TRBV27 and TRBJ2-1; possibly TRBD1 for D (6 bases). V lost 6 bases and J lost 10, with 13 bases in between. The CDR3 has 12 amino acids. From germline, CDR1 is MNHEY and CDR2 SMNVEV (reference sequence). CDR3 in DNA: TGTGCCAGCAGACTAGGGACATCCGAGCAGTTCTTC. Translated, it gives CASRLGTSEQFF.

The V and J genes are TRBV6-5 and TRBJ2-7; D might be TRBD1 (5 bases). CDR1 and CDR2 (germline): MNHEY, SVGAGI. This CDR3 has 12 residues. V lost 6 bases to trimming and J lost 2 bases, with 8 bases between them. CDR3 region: CASRSTAYEQYF. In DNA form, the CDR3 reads TGTGCCAGCAGATCGACAGCCTACGAGCAGTACTTC.

The CDR3 DNA reads TGTGCCAGCAGTGAATGGACAGGGGAAGCTTTCTTT. This encodes CASSEWTGEAFF. The chain combines TRBV6-1 with TRBJ1-1, with TRBD1 matching 8 bases. The V and J ends lost 2 bases and 8 bases, in that order; junction bases with no gene match: 1. CDR1 and CDR2 (germline): MNHNS, SASEGT. The CDR3 runs to 12 residues.

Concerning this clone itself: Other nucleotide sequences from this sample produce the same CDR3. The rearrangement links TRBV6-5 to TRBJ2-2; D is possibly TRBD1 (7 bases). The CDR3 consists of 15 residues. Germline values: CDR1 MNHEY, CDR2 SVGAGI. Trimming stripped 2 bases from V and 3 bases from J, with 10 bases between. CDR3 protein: CASSYAGQHTGELFF. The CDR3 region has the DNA TGTGCCAGCAGTTACGCGGGACAGCACACCGGGGAGCTGTTTTTT.

CDR3 amino acids: CASSKQDYGYTF. The CDR3 DNA is TGTGCCAGCAGCAAACAGGATTATGGCTACACCTTC. The chain joins TRBV21-1 to TRBJ1-2; the D segment call TRBD1 is taken from the table without a DNA check. TRBV21-1 is marked as a pseudogene. The CDR3 extends over 12 amino acids.

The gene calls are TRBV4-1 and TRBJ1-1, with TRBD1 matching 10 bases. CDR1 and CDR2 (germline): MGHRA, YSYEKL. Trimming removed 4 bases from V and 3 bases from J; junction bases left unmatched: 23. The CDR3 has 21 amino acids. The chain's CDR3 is CASSLLAVRGRTGGWYTEAFF. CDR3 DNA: TGCGCCAGCAGCCTGCTGGCCGTTCGCGGGAGGACAGGGGGTTGGTACACTGAAGCTTTCTTT.

The CDR3, as DNA: TGTGCCAGCAGCTATGGGACAGGGGGGATCTACGAGCAGTACTTC. Amino acid sequence: CASSYGTGGIYEQYF. The rearrangement joins TRBV5-8 to TRBJ2-7, with 11 bases matching TRBD1. CDR1 and CDR2 from the germline V gene are SGHTS and YDEGEE. V lost 3 bases to trimming and J lost 3 bases; unmatched junction nucleotides: 5. This CDR3 comprises 15 residues.

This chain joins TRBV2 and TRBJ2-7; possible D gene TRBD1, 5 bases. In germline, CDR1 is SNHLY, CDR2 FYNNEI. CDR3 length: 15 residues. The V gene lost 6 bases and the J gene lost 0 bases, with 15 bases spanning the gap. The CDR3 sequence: CASSEFRQHSYEQYF. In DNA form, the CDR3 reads TGTGCCAGCAGCGAATTCCGACAGCACTCCTACGAGCAGTACTTC.